The 10 T cell receptor beta chains presented below share a single source sample, sequenced in a study of regulatory T cells in long-lasting Graves disease. Arm-PCR of CDR3 regions with iRepertoire HTBI primers generated TCR beta libraries. TCRdb re-derived calls from the multiplex PCR reads in MiXCR, one entry per CDR3 protein. There are about 450,000 distinct CDR3 sequences in the sample; about 20% occur only once, and around 24% lies in the top ten. Time point noted: persistent/refractory GD, antithyroid drugs over 5 years with positive TRAb. From PBMCs, RNA was extracted and then used to make the TCR library. Sequences were derived from peripheral blood mononuclear cells (PBMCs), sampled when the disease was refractory, from a patient treated with antithyroid drugs. The receptors were sampled from a female donor with Graves disease.

The sample holds one count of this clonotype. The gene calls are TRBV6-1 and TRBJ2-2; the match to TRBD2 covers 10 bases. This CDR3 region has 16 residues. V shed 11 bases, J shed 3 bases, and the junction held 12 bases outside the gene matches. Looked up from germline, CDR1 is MNHNS and CDR2 is SASEGT. The CDR3 loop is CAGAGGLYDDTGELFF. CDR3 sequence (DNA): TGTGCCGGAGCGGGAGGGCTTTATGACGACACCGGGGAGCTGTTTTTT.

This clonotype was found many times. This sequence joins TRBV20-1 and TRBJ2-7; 9 bases line up with TRBD1. The CDR3 is made up of 14 amino acids. Germline CDR1 is DFQATT and CDR2 is SNEGSKA (reference sequence). V lost 6 bases, J lost 1 base, and 7 bases stayed unmatched. The CDR3 bases are TGCAGTGCGAGGGACAGGGAGAGTTCCTACGAGCAGTACTTC. Translation gives CSARDRESSYEQYF.

In its sample, this clonotype was seen many times. V usage is TRBV7-2 and J usage is TRBJ1-1; D might be TRBD1 (6 bases). The ends were cut back, 0 bases at V and 4 bases at J, with 9 bases in the middle. Germline V gene sequence: CDR1 SGHTA, CDR2 FQGNSA. CDR3 length equals 14 residues. The DNA of the CDR3 is TGTGCCAGCAGCTTAGCCACAGGGTTCACTGAAGCTTTCTTT. Residues: CASSLATGFTEAFF.

The V call is TRBV13, the J call TRBJ1-1; D is ambiguous. Germline CDR1 reads PRHDT; CDR2 reads FYEKMQ (reference sequence). The V and J ends lost 5 bases and 4 bases respectively, with 14 bases between them. There are 14 residues in the CDR3. The CDR3 loop is CASSPGRWGTEAFF. The CDR3 DNA sequence: TGTGCCAGCAGCCCCGGCCGGTGGGGCACTGAAGCTTTCTTT.

This chain links TRBV9 with TRBJ1-2; D gene uncertain. The CDR3 is made up of 15 amino acids. Germline-derived CDR1 and CDR2 are SGDLS and YYNGEE. Trimming shortened V by 0 bases and J by 3 bases, and 12 bases separated the two germline ends. CDR3 protein: CASSVDGGRDYGYTF. CDR3 DNA: TGTGCCAGCAGCGTAGACGGCGGCCGAGACTATGGCTACACCTTC.

V usage is TRBV7-2 and J usage is TRBJ2-5; TRBD2 is a possible D gene (6 bases). CDR1 is SGHTA, CDR2 FQGNSA, per germline. CDR3 length: 15 residues. The V end lost 5 bases, the J end lost 4 bases, and 17 bases lay between the germline ends. CDR3 loop: CASSHDFGRGETQYF. DNA of the CDR3: TGTGCCAGCAGCCATGACTTCGGGAGAGGAGAGACCCAGTACTTC.

This chain links TRBV5-6 with TRBJ2-4, with D possibly TRBD1 on 6 matching bases. The CDR3 length is 15 residues. Germline CDR1 and CDR2: SGHDT and YYEEEE. With 2 bases removed from V and 10 bases from J, the gap between germline ends came to 19 bases. The DNA for the CDR3 is TGTGCCAGCAGCTTTGGGGGCGCGGGTGACTTTATTCAGTACTTC. Translating gives CASSFGGAGDFIQYF.

This CDR3 reads CASTPRTGQMNTEAFF. DNA of the CDR3: TGTGCCAGTACCCCCCGTACCGGGCAGATGAACACTGAAGCTTTCTTT. The chain uses TRBV19 and TRBJ1-1; D call uncertain. Germline CDR1 and CDR2: LNHDA and SQIVND (reference sequence). V was shortened by 7 bases and J by 0 bases, with 18 bases between the two germline ends. This CDR3 is 16 amino acids long.

As for this clonotype: In this CDR3 the conserved last residue, phenylalanine or tryptophan, is missing, so a read error is likely. This chain links TRBV7-3 with TRBJ1-1, with D unclear. In germline, CDR1 is SGHTA, CDR2 FQGTGA. Deletions cut 2 bases from V and 0 bases from J, with 4 bases between. The CDR3 spans 13 residues. The CDR3 DNA reads as TGTGCCAGCAGCTTAGTAGTGAACACTGAAGCTTTCCTT. Its translation is CASSLVVNTEAFL.

The rearrangement links TRBV5-1 to TRBJ2-3; 12 nucleotides agree with TRBD2. CDR1 and CDR2 from the germline V gene are SGHRS and YFSETQ. This CDR3 region has 17 residues. Unmatched junction bases numbered 6, after V lost 4 bases and J lost 0 bases. The CDR3 bases are TGCGCCAGCAGCGTCGGACTAGCGGGAAGGAGCACAGATACGCAGTATTTT. It translates to CASSVGLAGRSTDTQYF.